This record looks at one T cell receptor (beta chain) sequence and its context. Antigen specificity is unknown. This CDR3 spans 16 amino acids. CDR1 MDHEN and CDR2 SYDVKM come from the germline V gene. V lost 2 bases and J 0 bases, leaving 11 bases between the germline ends. This record belongs to a study of graft-versus-host responses after intestinal transplantation. Study-wide background: All recipients were given anti-thymocyte globulin induction, and tacrolimus and steroids were then administered for around three years. Study-level findings and limits: Early HvG declines after transplant were associated with peak circulating GvH clone levels. Individuals who had graft-donor T cell macrochimerism had allografts that showed high graft-versus-host to host-versus-graft clonal ratios.

The repertoire was sequenced with immunoSEQ multiplex PCR; TCRdb's copy has only in-frame clones and lacks some. Of about 20,000 clones in the sample, more than 75% are singletons; the top ten hold under 60%. The rearrangement links TRBV28 to TRBJ1-5, with D maybe TRBD1 (5 bases). The sample was bone marrow, taken about 130 days after transplant. This clonotype originated in a human patient who received an intestinal transplant, so some T cells may come from the graft donor. This CDR3 is CASSLGTVYSNQPQHF. In nucleotides, the CDR3 is TGTGCCAGCAGTTTAGGGACGGTTTATAGCAATCAGCCCCAGCATTTT.